This passage covers 28 T cell receptor beta chains from one sample sequenced in a study of cytomegalovirus exposure and HLA in healthy donors. The PCR contained 60 Vbeta and 13 Jbeta primers. TCRdb's table, derived via immunoSEQ multiplex PCR, lists solely in-frame clones and lacks some. Counted here are 120,000 to 150,000 clones, about 61% occurring once; the ten biggest clones make up around 1.8%. The sequenced material came from PBMCs. All receptors come from a male donor in good health and CMV-seronegative.

The chain uses TRBV5-1 and TRBJ2-3; tentative D call: TRBD2 (6 bases). This CDR3 region has 15 residues. Germline loops: CDR1 SGHRS, CDR2 YFSETQ. Trimming removed 3 bases at V and 3 bases at J, with 14 bases between. CDR3 sequence reads: CASSSRGTETDTQYF. CDR3 sequence (DNA): TGCGCCAGCAGCTCCCGGGGGACGGAAACAGATACGCAGTATTTT. The full variable domain, completed using reference TRBV5-1 and TRBJ2-3, is KAGVTQTPRYLIKTRGQQVTLSCSPISGHRSVSWYQQTPGQGLQFLFEYFSETQRNKGNFPGRFSGRQFSNSRSEMNVSTLELGDSALYLCASSSRGTETDTQYFGPGTRLTVL.

This chain links TRBV11-1 with TRBJ2-5, with TRBD2 matching over 10 bases. Per germline, CDR1 SGHAT and CDR2 FQDESV (reference sequence). With 3 bases clipped from V and 4 bases from J, the junction kept 8 bases outside the gene matches. The CDR3 is made up of 16 amino acids. CDR3 loop: CASSFEWSGGGETQYF. CDR3 in DNA: TGTGCCAGCAGCTTCGAGTGGAGCGGGGGGGGAGAGACCCAGTACTTC. The entire variable domain, with the rest obtained from reference TRBV11-1 and TRBJ2-5, is as follows: EAEVAQSPRYKITEKSQAVAFWCDPISGHATLYWYRQILGQGPELLVQFQDESVVDDSQLPKDRFSAERLKGVDSTLKIQPAELGDSAMYLCASSFEWSGGGETQYFGPGTRLLVL.

The chain combines TRBV10-3 with TRBJ1-1, with D perhaps TRBD1 (6 bases). The CDR3 spans 14 residues. Germline V lookup: CDR1 ENHRY, CDR2 SYGVKD. Trimming removed 4 bases from V and 1 base from J, with 10 bases in between. CDR3 nucleotides: TGTGCCATCAGTGCAGGGGATGAGAACACTGAAGCTTTCTTT. Protein sequence: CAISAGDENTEAFF.

J is TRBJ2-1 and V is TRBV11-2; tentative D call: TRBD1 (5 bases). CDR3 length equals 15 residues. V lost 1 base and J 7 bases, leaving 14 bases between the germline ends. From germline, CDR1 is SGHAT and CDR2 FQNNGV. CDR3 DNA sequence: TGTGCCAGCAGCTTAGGGGGCTCACGGCAGAATGAGCAGTTCTTC. Its protein product is CASSLGGSRQNEQFF.

This clone was seen only a few times. The V call is TRBV7-2, the J call TRBJ2-7, with 9 bases that match TRBD2. Per germline, CDR1 SGHTA and CDR2 FQGNSA. Unmatched junction bases numbered 10, after V lost 6 bases and J lost 1 base. The CDR3 length is 16 residues. CDR3 bases: TGTGCCAGCAGACCGCATAGCGGGGGAAGGTCCTACGAGCAGTACTTC. It translates to CASRPHSGGRSYEQYF.

The chain has TRBV7-2 and TRBJ2-7; 7 bases map to TRBD1. This CDR3 has 15 residues. Germline trimming cut 3 bases from V and 2 bases from J; bases unmatched to any gene: 7. Germline values: CDR1 SGHTA, CDR2 FQGNSA. The chain's CDR3 is CASSLGKTGTYEQYF. CDR3 sequence (DNA): TGTGCCAGCAGCTTGGGGAAGACAGGGACCTACGAGCAGTACTTC.

The V gene is TRBV11-3, the J gene TRBJ2-7, with 8 bases that match TRBD1. The germline V gene encodes CDR1 SGHNT and CDR2 YENEEA. The CDR3 sequence is 13 residues long. V shed 6 bases and J 5 bases; nucleotides not matched to a gene: 6. The CDR3 coding sequence is TGTGCCAGCAGTCGACAGGGGATCAACGAGCAGTACTTC. It translates to CASSRQGINEQYF.

The chain combines TRBV10-1 with TRBJ1-2; D ambiguous. V was trimmed by 0 bases and J by 5 bases, leaving 7 bases between them. The CDR3 runs 13 residues. CDR1 and CDR2 (germline): WNHNN, SYGVQD (reference sequence). CDR3 loop: CASSESGRYGYTF. DNA for the CDR3: TGCGCCAGCAGTGAGTCGGGGAGATATGGCTACACCTTC.

Here the CDR3 reads CASSSFKRLAGARNEQFF. CDR3 sequence (DNA): TGTGCCAGCAGCTCGTTTAAAAGACTAGCGGGGGCGAGGAATGAGCAGTTCTTC. The chain recombines TRBV13 with TRBJ2-1; 12 positions match TRBD2. The junction had 14 bases not matched to a gene; V was cut back by 4 bases and J by 7 bases. This CDR3 has 18 residues. Germline CDR1 and CDR2: PRHDT and FYEKMQ (reference sequence).

V is TRBV10-3 and J is TRBJ2-7, with a possible D match to TRBD1 (5 bases). V dropped 5 bases and J dropped 5 bases, with 10 bases sitting between them. Germline CDR1 ENHRY, CDR2 SYGVKD. CDR3 length equals 12 residues. The CDR3 here is CAISSRVHEQYF. The CDR3, as DNA: TGTGCCATCAGTTCCAGGGTCCACGAGCAGTACTTC.

The CDR3 DNA sequence: TGTGCCAGCAGTTTTGGGGCAGCCACCCCCTACGAGCAGTACTTC. Protein sequence: CASSFGAATPYEQYF. V gene TRBV27 combines with J gene TRBJ2-7; the D gene is possibly TRBD1 (5 bases). With 3 bases removed from V and 2 bases from J, the gap between germline ends came to 14 bases. Per germline, CDR1 MNHEY and CDR2 SMNVEV (reference sequence). CDR3 length: 15 residues.

DNA for the CDR3: TGTGCCAGCAGCGTATTTACAGGGGGCAACTATGGCTACACCTTC. Protein: CASSVFTGGNYGYTF. The chain employs TRBV9 and TRBJ1-2; 9 nucleotides line up with TRBD1. After removal of 1 base from V and 2 bases from J, the junction contained 3 bases not matched to a gene. CDR1 and CDR2 (germline): SGDLS, YYNGEE. This CDR3 spans 15 amino acids.

This clone was recorded a few times. The chain links TRBV5-4 to TRBJ1-2; perhaps TRBD1 as D (6 bases). Trimming pared 3 bases from V and 10 bases from J, leaving 25 bases between. The CDR3 is 16 amino acids. The germline V gene has CDR1 SGHNT and CDR2 YYREEE (reference sequence). This CDR3 is CASSSKRNGGAVDYTF. The CDR3 DNA is TGTGCCAGCAGCTCTAAACGAAACGGGGGGGCTGTGGACTACACCTTC.

The V call is TRBV15, the J call TRBJ1-4; 9 nucleotides align to TRBD1. J gave up 8 bases and V 3 bases, and 7 bases lay outside the gene matches. The germline V gene encodes CDR1 LNHNV and CDR2 YYDKDF (reference sequence). The CDR3 covers 15 residues. This chain's CDR3 is CATSRGQGGGEKLFF. The CDR3 nucleotides are TGTGCCACCAGCAGGGGACAGGGTGGGGGGGAAAAACTGTTTTTT.

This clone was seen many times. V usage is TRBV5-1 and J usage is TRBJ2-3; D gene ambiguous. The V and J ends lost 4 bases and 0 bases respectively, with 6 bases between them. This CDR3 region has 13 residues. Germline CDR1 reads SGHRS; CDR2 reads YFSETQ. The CDR3 DNA reads TGCGCCAGCAGCCCCGTTAGCACAGATACGCAGTATTTT. This codes for CASSPVSTDTQYF.

The CDR3 loop is CASSSRPGILPQHF. Here the CDR3 DNA reads TGTGCCAGTAGTTCCCGGCCCGGGATTTTGCCCCAGCATTTT. V and J are TRBV19 and TRBJ1-5; D unclear. This CDR3 has 14 amino acids. The V end was cut by 5 bases, the J end by 9 bases, with 17 bases between. The germline gives CDR1 LNHDA, CDR2 SQIVND (reference sequence).

CDR3 coding DNA: TGTGCCAGCTCACCGTCAGAGGGGGCATACACTGAAGCTTTCTTT. Translating it yields CASSPSEGAYTEAFF. The rearrangement uses TRBV18 and TRBJ1-1, with 7 bases fitting TRBD1. The V gene's germline CDR1 is KGHSH and CDR2 LQKENI. The CDR3 totals 15 residues. Trimming took 3 bases from V and 3 from J; bases not matched to a gene: 7.

This chain uses TRBV7-3 with TRBJ2-5; perhaps TRBD2 as D (5 bases). The CDR3 is 12 residues long. Trimming took off 4 bases at V and 11 bases at J, with 14 bases between the two ends. Germline loops: CDR1 SGHTA, CDR2 FQGTGA. CDR3 nucleotide sequence: TGTGCCAGCAGCTCCGGGAATAGCATGCAGTACTTC. Amino acid sequence: CASSSGNSMQYF.

Only one count was recorded for this clone. This sequence joins TRBV7-2 and TRBJ2-3; 14 bases map to TRBD2. V gave up 5 bases and J gave up 5 bases; unmatched junction bases: 6. CDR3 size: 16 residues. Germline-derived CDR1 and CDR2 are SGHTA and FQGNSA. CDR3 in amino acids: CASSRGLAGGGDTQYF. The CDR3 nucleotides are TGTGCCAGCAGCCGAGGACTAGCGGGGGGAGGAGATACGCAGTATTTT.

The CDR3: CASSLGLLSTDTQYF. CDR3 sequence (DNA): TGTGCCAGCAGCTTAGGACTATTAAGCACAGATACGCAGTATTTT. The chain combines TRBV7-2 with TRBJ2-3; D is perhaps TRBD2 (5 bases). This CDR3 is 15 amino acids long. With 1 base removed from V and 0 bases from J, the gap between germline ends came to 8 bases. In germline, CDR1 is SGHTA, CDR2 FQGNSA. Complete variable domain (other parts from reference TRBV7-2 and TRBJ2-3): GAGVSQSPSNKVTEKGKDVELRCDPISGHTALYWYRQSLGQGLEFLIYFQGNSAPDKSGLPSDRFSAERTGGSVSTLTIQRTQQEDSAVYLCASSLGLLSTDTQYFGPGTRLTVL.

The chain employs TRBV9 and TRBJ2-3; 7 bases fit TRBD1. Germline loops: CDR1 SGDLS, CDR2 YYNGEE. CDR3 length equals 15 residues. J gave up 0 bases and V 4 bases, and 5 bases lay outside the gene matches. In DNA, the CDR3 is TGTGCCAGCAGCAAAACAGGGGCTAGCACAGATACGCAGTATTTT. Its protein product is CASSKTGASTDTQYF.

The chain recombines TRBV27 with TRBJ2-1; no clear D. Per germline, CDR1 MNHEY and CDR2 SMNVEV (reference sequence). V was pared by 5 bases and J by 4 bases, with 15 bases between. The CDR3 contains 15 residues. The CDR3 reads CASSPPLAGYNEQFF. The CDR3 DNA is TGTGCCAGCAGTCCTCCTCTTGCAGGTTACAATGAGCAGTTCTTC.

The J gene is TRBJ2-3, the V gene TRBV7-9; TRBD1 is a possible D gene (5 bases). The ends were cut back, 4 bases at V and 0 bases at J, with 8 bases in the middle. Per germline, CDR1 SEHNR and CDR2 FQNEAQ (reference sequence). This CDR3 is built from 14 residues. This CDR3 is CASSSRVSTDTQYF. CDR3 DNA: TGTGCCAGCAGCTCCAGGGTTAGCACAGATACGCAGTATTTT.

This clone was detected ten times or more. The chain uses TRBV19 and TRBJ1-3, with D tentatively TRBD1 (6 bases). The CDR3 totals 14 residues. V lost 7 bases and J 5 bases, leaving 15 bases between the germline ends. The germline CDR1 and CDR2 sequences are LNHDA and SQIVND (reference sequence). In nucleotides, the CDR3 is TGTGCCAGTACCATGGTCCAGGGGCGAAACACCATATATTTT. The encoded protein is CASTMVQGRNTIYF. The full variable domain, its missing parts supplied by reference TRBV19 and TRBJ1-3, is DGGITQSPKYLFRKEGQNVTLSCEQNLNHDAMYWYRQDPGQGLRLIYYSQIVNDFQKGDIAEGYSVSREKKESFPLTVTSAQKNPTAFYLCASTMVQGRNTIYFGEGSWLTVV.

V is TRBV7-8 and J is TRBJ2-7; D perhaps matches TRBD2 (5 bases). The germline V gene encodes CDR1 SGHVS and CDR2 FQNEAQ. The germline V and J ends were trimmed by 7 bases and 3 bases, with 7 bases remaining between them. The CDR3 length is 11 residues. The chain's CDR3 is CASMRDYEQYF. In DNA, the CDR3 is TGTGCCAGCATGAGGGACTACGAGCAGTACTTC.

This sequence joins TRBV6-1 and TRBJ1-2; D uncertain. Germline loops: CDR1 MNHNS, CDR2 SASEGT. The CDR3 consists of 12 residues. V was cut by 1 base and J by 8 bases, with 8 bases left in between. In nucleotides, the CDR3 is TGTGCCAGCAGTGAAGGGGCAGGCGGCTACACCTTC. Its translation is CASSEGAGGYTF.

Concerning this clone: One junction end disagrees with the germline gene, perhaps due to a read error. The CDR3 sequence is CASAQGYTGYTF. The CDR3 bases are TGTGCCAGCGCCCAGGGGTATACTGGCTATACCTTC. V gene TRBV2 combines with J gene TRBJ1-2, with D perhaps TRBD1 (6 bases). Per germline, CDR1 SNHLY and CDR2 FYNNEI. The CDR3 consists of 12 residues. The full variable domain, completed using reference TRBV2 and TRBJ1-2, is EPEVTQTPSHQVTQMGQEVILRCVPISNHLYFYWYRQILGQKVEFLVSFYNNEISEKSEIFDDQFSVERPDGSNFTLKIRSTKLEDSAMYFCASAQGYTGYTFGSGTRLTVV.

The chain links TRBV5-1 to TRBJ2-2; TRBD2 is a possible D gene (5 bases). The V end lost 3 bases, the J end lost 6 bases, and 12 bases lay between the germline ends. Looked up from germline, CDR1 is SGHRS and CDR2 is YFSETQ. This CDR3 has 14 amino acids. The CDR3 DNA is TGCGCCAGCAGCTCGCAGGACTGGGCCGGGGAGCTGTTTTTT. It encodes CASSSQDWAGELFF.